This passage covers 30 T cell receptor beta chains from one sample sequenced in a study of blood T cell repertoires in COVID-19. The repertoire was sequenced with immunoSEQ multiplex PCR; TCRdb's copy has only in-frame clones and lacks some. The sample gives over 130,000 clones, approximately 90% of which show up once; 11% is in the top ten. Specimen: peripheral blood. The receptor source for this set is a woman at least 80 years old with acute or convalescent COVID-19.

This clone was counted a few times. V is TRBV15 and J is TRBJ2-2; D is uncertain. The CDR3 has 15 residues. Germline V lookup: CDR1 LNHNV, CDR2 YYDKDF (reference sequence). Between the trimmed V and J ends, which lost 2 bases and 6 bases, there was a span of 13 bases. As DNA, the CDR3 is TGTGCCACCAGCAGAACTTCAAGAACCGCCGGGGAGCTGTTTTTT. It is translated as CATSRTSRTAGELFF.

This clone was detected only a few times. The rearrangement uses TRBV5-4 and TRBJ1-6, with TRBD1 as a possible D gene (6 bases). Germline lookup yields CDR1 SGHNT and CDR2 YYREEE (reference sequence). Trimming cost V 0 bases and J 9 bases, with 10 bases left between them. This CDR3 is built from 14 residues. CDR3 protein: CASSLEQGISPLHF. In DNA, the CDR3 is TGTGCCAGCAGCTTGGAACAGGGAATTTCACCCCTCCACTTT.

This clone appeared a single time. This chain connects TRBV2 to TRBJ1-2; D ambiguous. This CDR3 spans 13 amino acids. CDR1 and CDR2 (germline): SNHLY, FYNNEI. Trimming pared 1 base from V and 7 bases from J, leaving 10 bases between. The CDR3, as DNA: TGTGCCAGCAGTGAAGATACAAGAGGTGGCTACACCTTC. Its protein is CASSEDTRGGYTF.

The chain couples TRBV11-1 to TRBJ2-3; the match to TRBD1 covers 8 bases. V lost 3 bases, J lost 3 bases, and 5 bases stayed unmatched. The CDR3 loop spans 15 amino acids. The germline CDR1 and CDR2 sequences are SGHAT and FQDESV (reference sequence). DNA for the CDR3: TGTGCCAGCAGCTTCGACAGGGGTAGGACAGATACGCAGTATTTT. Translation gives CASSFDRGRTDTQYF.

The chain joins TRBV30 to TRBJ2-1; 11 bases fit TRBD2. Germline V CDR1 and CDR2: GTSNPN, SVGIG (reference sequence). V shed 3 bases and J 4 bases; nucleotides not matched to a gene: 2. The CDR3 loop spans 14 amino acids. CDR3 sequence reads: CAWSRTSGYNEQFF. The DNA for the CDR3 is TGTGCCTGGAGCAGGACTAGCGGGTACAATGAGCAGTTCTTC.

V and J are TRBV29-1 and TRBJ1-1; TRBD1 is a possible D gene (5 bases). CDR1 SQVTM and CDR2 ANQGSEA come from the germline V gene. With 7 bases removed from V and 3 bases from J, the gap between germline ends came to 15 bases. The CDR3 contains 13 residues. DNA for the CDR3: TGCAGCGCCAGAGCCGGGGACTACACTGAAGCTTTCTTT. It yields the protein CSARAGDYTEAFF.

CDR3 sequence: CASSPEREGAFF. DNA for the CDR3: TGTGCCAGCAGCCCCGAGCGGGAGGGAGCTTTCTTT. The chain joins TRBV7-9 to TRBJ1-1; no firm D call. Deletions cut 5 bases from V and 10 bases from J, with 14 bases between. CDR1 and CDR2 (germline): SEHNR, FQNEAQ (reference sequence). The CDR3 length is 12 residues.

Comment on this clone: The same CDR3 arises from other DNA sequences in this sample as well. The V call is TRBV5-1, the J call TRBJ2-5; D gene ambiguous. The CDR3 totals 13 residues. Germline CDR1 reads SGHRS; CDR2 reads YFSETQ. V was trimmed by 0 bases and J by 2 bases, leaving 5 bases between them. CDR3 sequence: CASSLGVQETQYF. In DNA, the CDR3 is TGCGCCAGCAGCTTGGGAGTTCAAGAGACCCAGTACTTC.

The chain recombines TRBV30 with TRBJ1-4, with D unclear. The CDR3 extends over 13 amino acids. CDR1 is GTSNPN, CDR2 SVGIG, per germline (reference sequence). The V gene lost 0 bases and the J gene lost 3 bases, with 5 bases spanning the gap. The CDR3 coding sequence is TGTGCCTGGAGTGTACAATCTAATGAAAAACTGTTTTTT. Translated: CAWSVQSNEKLFF. The variable domain in full, completed from reference TRBV30 and TRBJ1-4, reads SQTIHQWPATLVQPVGSPLSLECTVEGTSNPNLYWYRQAAGRGLQLLFYSVGIGQISSEVPQNLSASRPQDRQFILSSKKLLLSDSGFYLCAWSVQSNEKLFFGSGTQLSVL.

The gene calls are TRBV7-9 and TRBJ1-1; 7 positions match TRBD1. V trimming: 5 bases; J trimming: 6 bases; junction bases outside the gene matches: 3. CDR3 length: 12 residues. Germline lookup yields CDR1 SEHNR and CDR2 FQNEAQ (reference sequence). CDR3 coding DNA: TGTGCCAGCAGCCTGACAGGGCCTGAAGCTTTCTTT. It encodes CASSLTGPEAFF.

The sample holds one count of this clone. The V gene is TRBV12-5, the J gene TRBJ2-7; D gene unclear. The CDR3 extends over 11 amino acids. Trimming stripped 4 bases from V and 9 bases from J, with 10 bases between. Germline V gene data show CDR1 as LGHNT and CDR2 as FRNRAP. CDR3 sequence reads: CASGSPGPQYF. The CDR3 region has the DNA TGTGCTAGTGGTTCCCCGGGTCCGCAGTACTTC. Complete variable domain (other parts from reference TRBV12-5 and TRBJ2-7): DARVTQTPRHKVTEMGQEVTMRCQPILGHNTVFWYRQTMMQGLELLAYFRNRAPLDDSGMPKDRFSAEMPDATLATLKIQPSEPRDSAVYFCASGSPGPQYFGPGTRLTVT.

This chain uses TRBV6-6 with TRBJ1-5, with D possibly being TRBD1 (5 bases). CDR1 and CDR2 from the germline V gene are MNHNY and SVGAGI (reference sequence). V was cut by 0 bases and J by 6 bases, with 15 bases left in between. This CDR3 contains 16 residues. This CDR3 reads CASSYSTGGDGQPQHF. CDR3 DNA sequence: TGTGCCAGCAGTTACTCGACTGGCGGGGACGGTCAGCCCCAGCATTTT.

This sequence joins TRBV2 and TRBJ1-2, with D tentatively TRBD1 (5 bases). This CDR3 comprises 12 residues. Germline CDR1 is SNHLY and CDR2 is FYNNEI. V was cut by 8 bases and J by 7 bases, with 14 bases left in between. The CDR3 region has the DNA TGTGCCAGCGCCGGGGACTGGGCTGGCTACACCTTC. Translated, it gives CASAGDWAGYTF.

The V call is TRBV5-6, the J call TRBJ1-4, with 12 nucleotides matching TRBD1. V gave up 6 bases and J gave up 10 bases; unmatched junction bases: 10. This CDR3 has 15 amino acids. The germline V gene encodes CDR1 SGHDT and CDR2 YYEEEE. In DNA, the CDR3 is TGTGCCAGCACCCCCTCGGGACAGGGGGCGCGAAAACTGTTTTTT. Its protein product is CASTPSGQGARKLFF.

V and J are TRBV24-1 and TRBJ2-7; a weak D match, TRBD2 (6 bases). Germline values: CDR1 KGHDR, CDR2 SFDVKD. Trimming cost V 3 bases and J 6 bases, with 14 bases left between them. The CDR3 extends over 14 amino acids. As DNA, the CDR3 is TGTGCCACCAGTGATCCACGTAGCGGAGGCGAGCAGTACTTC. Protein product: CATSDPRSGGEQYF.

V gene TRBV29-1 combines with J gene TRBJ1-2; 8 bases fit TRBD1. After removal of 2 bases from V and 4 bases from J, the junction contained 3 bases not matched to a gene. The CDR3 sequence is 13 residues long. Per germline, CDR1 SQVTM and CDR2 ANQGSEA. The CDR3 coding sequence is TGCAGCGTTGAAACAGGGGGAGGCTATGGCTACACCTTC. This translates into CSVETGGGYGYTF.

The chain is built from TRBV29-1 and TRBJ2-1; 8 nucleotides align to TRBD2. V lost 5 bases to trimming and J lost 10 bases; unmatched junction nucleotides: 13. The CDR3 is made up of 14 amino acids. Germline CDR1 reads SQVTM; CDR2 reads ANQGSEA. The CDR3 sequence is CSVPRASGSGEQFF. The DNA for the CDR3 is TGCAGCGTTCCCCGGGCTAGCGGGTCTGGGGAGCAGTTCTTC.

This chain links TRBV6-5 with TRBJ1-2; weak D call: TRBD1 (6 bases). Germline V CDR1 and CDR2: MNHEY, SVGAGI. The CDR3 extends over 14 amino acids. Trimming removed 2 bases at V and 5 bases at J, with 12 bases between. The CDR3 DNA reads as TGTGCCAGCAGTTACAGAGACAGGTGGTATGGCTACACCTTC. This translates into CASSYRDRWYGYTF.

To note about this clone: Other DNA variants within this sample encode the same CDR3. V is TRBV12-3 or TRBV12-4 and J is TRBJ1-1; tentative D call: TRBD1 (5 bases). The CDR3 sequence is 12 residues long. Between the trimmed V and J ends, which lost 2 bases and 4 bases, there was a span of 5 bases. The CDR3 nucleotides are TGTGCCAGCAGTTTAAGGGGCACTGAAGCTTTCTTT. It codes for CASSLRGTEAFF.

This clone was seen more than once but under ten times. The rearrangement uses TRBV2 and TRBJ1-1; 10 bases are a match to TRBD1. V lost 10 bases, J lost 6 bases, and 8 bases stayed unmatched. CDR1 is SNHLY and CDR2 is FYNNEI in the germline V gene. This CDR3 region has 13 residues. The CDR3 region is CAIRRQGAAEAFF. In DNA, the CDR3 is TGTGCCATTCGTCGACAGGGGGCTGCTGAAGCTTTCTTT.

This sequence joins TRBV5-1 and TRBJ2-3; 11 positions match TRBD2. Germline loops: CDR1 SGHRS, CDR2 YFSETQ. The CDR3 sequence is 15 residues long. V gave up 4 bases and J gave up 1 base; unmatched junction bases: 2. This chain's CDR3 is CASSNSGGGTDTQYF. The DNA of the CDR3 is TGCGCCAGCAGCAATAGCGGGGGGGGCACAGATACGCAGTATTTT.

The chain couples TRBV18 to TRBJ1-1; unclear D gene. V gave up 2 bases and J gave up 3 bases, with 7 bases separating them. The CDR3 runs 13 residues. Germline V gene lookup returns CDR1 KGHSH and CDR2 LQKENI. The CDR3 nucleotides read TGTGCCAGCTCACCAAACAGCCACACTGAAGCTTTCTTT. Translation gives CASSPNSHTEAFF.

The chain uses TRBV9 and TRBJ1-5; D might be TRBD1 (5 bases). The CDR3 has 14 residues. The V gene lost 4 bases and the J gene lost 3 bases, with 11 bases spanning the gap. Germline CDR1 SGDLS, CDR2 YYNGEE. The CDR3 loop reads CASSPGVNNQPQHF. The CDR3 DNA sequence: TGTGCCAGCAGCCCGGGGGTGAACAATCAGCCCCAGCATTTT.

This chain connects TRBV5-1 to TRBJ2-3; D gene unclear. The CDR3 sequence is 14 residues long. CDR1 and CDR2 (germline): SGHRS, YFSETQ. Between the trimmed V and J ends, which lost 0 bases and 4 bases, there was a span of 9 bases. The CDR3 sequence: CASSLGAASDTQYF. DNA of the CDR3: TGCGCCAGCAGCTTGGGGGCAGCCTCAGATACGCAGTATTTT.

The chain couples TRBV6-1 to TRBJ1-4; perhaps TRBD1 as D (6 bases). The V and J ends lost 1 base and 13 bases respectively, with 7 bases between them. Germline CDR1 MNHNS, CDR2 SASEGT. The CDR3 is made up of 11 amino acids. The CDR3 sequence: CASSEGTALFF. Written as DNA, the CDR3 is TGTGCCAGCAGTGAAGGGACAGCACTGTTTTTT.

V and J are TRBV5-1 and TRBJ1-6; 7 nucleotides agree with TRBD1. This CDR3 contains 15 residues. Germline loops: CDR1 SGHRS, CDR2 YFSETQ. V was clipped by 4 bases and J by 10 bases; unmatched bases: 11. The CDR3 region is CASSEQGRLGSPLHF. CDR3 coding DNA: TGCGCCAGCAGCGAACAGGGGCGGTTAGGGTCACCCCTCCACTTT.

This chain connects TRBV7-3 to TRBJ1-1, with 8 bases that match TRBD1. The CDR3 contains 15 residues. The trim removed 4 bases at V and 1 base at J, leaving 5 bases unmatched. Germline CDR1 SGHTA, CDR2 FQGTGA. As DNA, the CDR3 is TGTGCCAGCAGCTCGCAGGGGGCGCAGAACACTGAAGCTTTCTTT. It encodes CASSSQGAQNTEAFF.

The chain recombines TRBV2 with TRBJ1-1; TRBD1 matches at 7 bases. J gave up 2 bases and V 0 bases, and 9 bases lay outside the gene matches. The germline gives CDR1 SNHLY, CDR2 FYNNEI. The CDR3 sequence is 17 residues long. In DNA, the CDR3 is TGTGCCAGCAGTGAAGCTTCCCCGGGACAGACTAACACTGAAGCTTTCTTT. Translating it yields CASSEASPGQTNTEAFF. The variable domain in full, with the rest retrieved from reference TRBV2 and TRBJ1-1, is EPEVTQTPSHQVTQMGQEVILRCVPISNHLYFYWYRQILGQKVEFLVSFYNNEISEKSEIFDDQFSVERPDGSNFTLKIRSTKLEDSAMYFCASSEASPGQTNTEAFFGQGTRLTVV.

V is TRBV12-3 or TRBV12-4 and J is TRBJ2-7; possible D gene TRBD1, 6 bases. V dropped 8 bases and J dropped 2 bases, with 13 bases sitting between them. This CDR3 has 13 residues. CDR3 nucleotide sequence: TGTGCCAGCTCGTCAGGGGTGACCTACGAGCAGTACTTC. Encoded protein: CASSSGVTYEQYF.

V gene TRBV12-1 combines with J gene TRBJ1-2; the tabulated D call, TRBD1, remains unverified against the DNA. TRBV12-1 is noted as a pseudogene. The CDR3 contains 15 residues. The CDR3 loop is CASSPPGKRNSGYTF. In DNA, the CDR3 is TGTGCCAGCAGCCCCCCAGGGAAAAGGAACTCTGGCTACACCTTC.